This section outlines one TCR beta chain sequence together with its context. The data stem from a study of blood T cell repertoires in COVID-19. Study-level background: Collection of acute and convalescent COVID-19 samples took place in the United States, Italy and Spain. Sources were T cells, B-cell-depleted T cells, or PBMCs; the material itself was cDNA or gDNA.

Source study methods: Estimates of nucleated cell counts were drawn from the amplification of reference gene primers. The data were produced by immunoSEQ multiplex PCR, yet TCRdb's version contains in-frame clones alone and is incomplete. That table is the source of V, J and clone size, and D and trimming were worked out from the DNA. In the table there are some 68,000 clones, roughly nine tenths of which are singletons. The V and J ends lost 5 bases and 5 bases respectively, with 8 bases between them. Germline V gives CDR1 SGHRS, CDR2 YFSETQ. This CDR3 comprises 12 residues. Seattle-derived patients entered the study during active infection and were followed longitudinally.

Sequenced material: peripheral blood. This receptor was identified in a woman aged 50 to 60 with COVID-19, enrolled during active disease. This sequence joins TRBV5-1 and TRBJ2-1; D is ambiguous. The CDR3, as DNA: TGCGCCAGCAGTAGTAACGACAATGAGCAGTTCTTC. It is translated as CASSSNDNEQFF.